This T cell receptor (beta chain) stems from a study of cytomegalovirus exposure and HLA in healthy donors. PCR amplification relied on 60 Vbeta primers (plus 13 Jbeta primers). Assay: immunoSEQ multiplex PCR; the TCRdb copy retains only in-frame clones and omits some. The sample has some 200,000 clones; roughly 13% are singletons. Donors in the study were healthy people who gave bone marrow. This clone came up a few times. Its antigen remains unidentified. Overall study results and limits: TCR association rates varied by HLA locus in a later analysis, with DRB1 highest and HLA-C lowest. A later analysis linked a missense DCLRE1C variant to TCR beta V- and J-gene trimming. Sequencing had likely introduced a cluster of highly shared sequence variants as an artifact.

The germline CDR1 and CDR2 sequences are SGHVS and FNYEAQ. With 3 bases clipped from V and 3 bases from J, the junction kept 6 bases outside the gene matches. The CDR3 is 15 residues long. The clonotype comes from a middle-aged man in good health and CMV-seropositive. The genes are TRBV7-6 and TRBJ2-3, with 7 bases fitting TRBD1. Sequencing was performed on PBMCs. For the CDR3, the DNA is TGTGCCAGCAGCTTTAGACAGGGCGGAACAGATACGCAGTATTTT. Its protein product is CASSFRQGGTDTQYF.